This T cell receptor beta chain was observed in a study of identifying expanded T cells in peripheral blood. Method: immunoSEQ multiplex PCR; TCRdb's copy keeps in-frame clones and lacks some. Here the sample spans approximately 90,000 clones, 85% to 90% being singletons. In the case of this clone: Antigen specificity is unknown.

V dropped 0 bases and J dropped 6 bases, with 9 bases sitting between them. Germline V gene lookup returns CDR1 MNHNS and CDR2 SASEGT. The CDR3 spans 14 residues. Broader study findings: Technical replicates showed around 1.3 changed clones; two weeks roughly 18; four weeks 19. Two-week clone count variance significantly increased as total template count grew.

Collection occurred without any documented infections or immune events in donors. Sequenced input: blood. This TCR derives from a person aged 18 to 75 in good health. The V and J genes are TRBV6-1 and TRBJ1-5; no reliable D call. The CDR3 protein is CASSEAVGFQPQHF. The CDR3 bases are TGTGCCAGCAGTGAAGCGGTAGGTTTTCAGCCCCAGCATTTT.